This TCR beta chain came from a study of blood T cells in healthy people across ages. The CDR3 length is 15 residues. Trimming removed 4 bases from V and 3 bases from J; junction bases left unmatched: 5. Germline CDR1 MGHDK, CDR2 SYGVNS. Primed by a sample-barcoded 5' primer and a J-beta primer mix, a second PCR proceeded for roughly 7 to 12 cycles. TCRdb re-called the 5' RACE reads through MiXCR, storing one row per CDR3 protein. Altogether 700,000 or so distinct CDR3 sequences are present, around two fifths being singletons, with the ten largest covering about 32%. The chain recombines TRBV25-1 with TRBJ1-2; 10 positions match TRBD1. The specimen sequenced was blood. The receptor comes from an elderly man in good health. The DNA for the CDR3 is TGTGCCAGCAGTGGGGGACAGGGGCACTACTATGGCTACACCTTC. This codes for CASSGGQGHYYGYTF.